These T cell receptor beta chains were read from a single sample in a study of beta chain features in type 1 diabetes. Clones were read by immunoSEQ multiplex PCR, and TCRdb kept only the in-frame ones, dropping some. Of some 110,000 clones in the sample, roughly 15% were seen once. Input material: central memory CD4+ T cells from blood. The receptors come from a man aged 25 to 45 with type 1 diabetes. Both conserved end residues are part of each CDR3. D genes are given only for firm matches. Size is omitted from some rows. Given values are once, few, many or a class for expanded clones.

D gene	J gene	V gene	clone size	CDR3 DNA	CDR3 protein
-	TRBJ2-7	TRBV19	-	TGTGCCAGTAGTATTCGGGCAGGGGGGGACTCCTACGAGCAGTACTTC	CASSIRAGGDSYEQYF
-	TRBJ2-3	TRBV5-1	few	TGCGCCAGCAGCCACAGCACAGATACGCAGTATTTT	CASSHSTDTQYF
TRBD1	TRBJ2-5	TRBV7-2	-	TGTGCCAGCAGCGTATACCGGGACAGGGCCCAAGAGACCCAGTACTTC	CASSVYRDRAQETQYF
TRBD2	TRBJ2-1	TRBV19	-	TGTGCCAGTAGTATCATTGGCGGGGGATCCTACAATGAGCAGTTCTTC	CASSIIGGGSYNEQFF
-	TRBJ2-7	TRBV7-8	-	TGTGCCAGCAGCTTAGTGAGGGGCCCCGAGCAGTACTTC	CASSLVRGPEQYF
TRBD1	TRBJ1-2	TRBV28	-	TGTGCCAGCAGGCAGAGGGGACAGGCGATCTCTGGTGGCTACACCTTC	CASRQRGQAISGGYTF
-	TRBJ1-1	TRBV29-1	few	TGCAGCGCCCACACCGCTACAGGCAGTACCTTGAGGAACACTGAAGCTTTCTTT	CSAHTATGSTLRNTEAFF
-	TRBJ2-1	TRBV4-3	-	TGCGCCAGCAGCCAAGAACTCCACTCCTACAATGAGCAGTTCTTC	CASSQELHSYNEQFF
-	TRBJ1-2	TRBV9	-	TGTGCCAGCAGCGTAGGGCTGGCAGGGGATGGCTACACCTTC	CASSVGLAGDGYTF
-	TRBJ2-3	TRBV7-2	few	TGTGCCAGCAGCTTAAGTAGCACAGATACGCAGTATTTT	CASSLSSTDTQYF
-	TRBJ2-7	TRBV7-2	once	TGTGCCAGCAGCTTAGCCGGGACCCAGCAGTACTTC	CASSLAGTQQYF
-	TRBJ1-6	TRBV5-1	-	TGCGCCAGCAGCTTGGGGTATAATTCACCCCTCCACTTT	CASSLGYNSPLHF
-	TRBJ2-5	TRBV2	-	TGTGCCAGCAGACTGGGAGAGACCCAGTACTTC	CASRLGETQYF
-	TRBJ2-7	TRBV7-9	-	TGTGCCAGCAGCCCCAGCCGGCAGTTTACCTTCTCATCCTACGAGCAGTACTTC	CASSPSRQFTFSSYEQYF
-	TRBJ2-1	TRBV29-1	few	TGCAGCGTTGAAGACCCTGGGACCTCCCTCAATGAGCAGTTCTTC	CSVEDPGTSLNEQFF
-	TRBJ2-7	TRBV2	-	TGTGCCAGCAGATCAGGGTCGGACGAGCAGTACTTC	CASRSGSDEQYF
-	TRBJ2-1	TRBV21-1	few	TGTGCCAGCAGCAATCATCAGTTCTTC	CASSNHQFF
-	TRBJ2-7	TRBV10-3	few	TGTGCCATCAAGAGACAGGACTCCTACGAGCAGTACTTC	CAIKRQDSYEQYF
-	TRBJ2-2	TRBV18	few	TGTGCCACCTGCCAAGAACAGATTACCGGGGAGCTGTTTTTT	CATCQEQITGELFF
-	TRBJ1-2	TRBV14	-	TGTGCCAGCAGCCAAGGATTGGGGCGGAACTATGGCTACACCTTC	CASSQGLGRNYGYTF
TRBD1	TRBJ2-1	TRBV9	few	TGTGCCAGCAGCGGCCGGGACAGGGGGTTGAACAGCAATGAGCAGTTCTTC	CASSGRDRGLNSNEQFF
TRBD2	TRBJ2-7	TRBV7-8	-	TGTGCCAGCAGCCTGGGACTAGCGGATACCTCCGAGCAGTACTTC	CASSLGLADTSEQYF
-	TRBJ2-5	TRBV29-1	-	TGCAGCGTTGTGGCAGGGGAAGAGACCCAGTACTTC	CSVVAGEETQYF
-	TRBJ1-6	TRBV7-8	-	TGTGCCAGCAGCTTAGCTCCCTTCGACGGTGCCCTTCCCCTCCACTTT	CASSLAPFDGALPLHF
TRBD2	TRBJ2-7	TRBV7-2	-	TGTGCCAGCAGCTTCCCCCAGGCGGGGGGGTTAGAGCAGTACTTC	CASSFPQAGGLEQYF
TRBD1	TRBJ1-6	TRBV6-1	-	TGTGCCAGCAGCGCGACAGGGAGTTCACCCCTCCACTTT	CASSATGSSPLHF
-	TRBJ2-1	TRBV5-1	-	TGCGCCAGCAGCTTGGAGCTAGCAGGTAATGAGCAGTTCTTC	CASSLELAGNEQFF
-	TRBJ1-3	TRBV7-8	-	TGTGCCAGCAGCTTAGGTGGGGGTTTAGCTGGAAACACCATATATTTT	CASSLGGGLAGNTIYF
-	TRBJ2-5	TRBV18	few	TGTGCCAGCTCACCAGGGAATGGTCGAGAGACCCAGTACTTC	CASSPGNGRETQYF
-	TRBJ1-5	TRBV19	few	TGTGCCAGTAGTATCCTTGACGGTAATCAGCCCCAGCATTTT	CASSILDGNQPQHF
-	TRBJ2-3	TRBV7-8	-	TGTGCCAGCAGCTTACAGGAGTTCACAGATACGCAGTATTTT	CASSLQEFTDTQYF
TRBD1	TRBJ2-3	TRBV14	-	TGTGCCAGCAGCTTCCAGGGGGCAGATACGCAGTATTTT	CASSFQGADTQYF
-	TRBJ2-7	TRBV6-5	-	TGTGCCAGCAGCCCTCCGGGCGGGACACCCTACGAGCAGTACTTC	CASSPPGGTPYEQYF
-	TRBJ1-5	TRBV18	-	TGTGCCAGCTCACCAGGGGTGAACAATCAGCCCCAGCATTTT	CASSPGVNNQPQHF
-	TRBJ1-2	TRBV30	-	TGTGCCTGGAGTCCCAGTTCCTATGGCTACACCTTC	CAWSPSSYGYTF
TRBD1	TRBJ1-5	TRBV29-1	many	TGCAGCGCGAAGGGACAGGACCCCAATCAGCCCCAGCATTTT	CSAKGQDPNQPQHF
-	TRBJ2-3	TRBV25-1	few	TGTGCCAGCAGTGCCGTTAGCGGGACAGAGAGCGCAGATACGCAGTATTTT	CASSAVSGTESADTQYF
-	TRBJ2-3	TRBV20-1	-	TGCAGTGCTAGAGGGGGAGATACGCAGTATTTT	CSARGGDTQYF
TRBD1	TRBJ2-7	TRBV25-1	-	TGTGCCACCGGGTTACAGGGGGCCGACGAGCAGTACTTC	CATGLQGADEQYF
-	TRBJ2-2	TRBV5-6	-	TGTGCCAGCAGCTTTGGCGGGAACACCGGGGAGCTGTTTTTT	CASSFGGNTGELFF
-	TRBJ1-3	TRBV14	few	TGTGCCAGCAGTCCCGGGACTGGAAACACCATATATTTT	CASSPGTGNTIYF
-	TRBJ2-7	TRBV18	-	TGTGCCAGCTCACCACCGGAGAGGGACGAGCAGTACTTC	CASSPPERDEQYF
-	TRBJ1-4	TRBV28	few	TGTGCCAGCAGAAACAGCGACAATGAAAAACTGTTTTTT	CASRNSDNEKLFF
-	TRBJ2-1	TRBV5-6	few	TGTGCCAGCAGCTTGCGGGGATATGAGCAGTTCTTC	CASSLRGYEQFF
TRBD1	TRBJ2-1	TRBV19	few	TGTGCCAGTATGCGGACAGGGTCCTACAATGAGCAGTTCTTC	CASMRTGSYNEQFF
TRBD2	TRBJ2-3	TRBV7-6	many	TGTGCCAGCAGCTTGTGGCCCACTAGCGGGGGGGTGAGCACAGATACGCAGTATTTT	CASSLWPTSGGVSTDTQYF
TRBD1	TRBJ1-5	TRBV6-5	few	TGTGCCAGCTCAGGACAGGCAAGTCAGCCCCAGCATTTT	CASSGQASQPQHF
-	TRBJ1-2	TRBV4-1	few	TGCGCCAGCAGCCAAGGACACGGCTATGGCTACACCTTC	CASSQGHGYGYTF
-	TRBJ2-5	TRBV5-6	-	TGTGCCAGCAGCTTGGCAGAGACCCAGTACTTC	CASSLAETQYF
-	TRBJ2-7	TRBV7-2	few	TGTGCCAGCAGCTTAGGCCAGGGATTATTCTACGAGCAGTACTTC	CASSLGQGLFYEQYF
-	TRBJ2-3	TRBV5-1	few	TGCGCCAGCAGCCTCCAATTCGGGAGCACAGATACGCAGTATTTT	CASSLQFGSTDTQYF
-	TRBJ2-7	TRBV7-2	-	TGTGCCAGCAGCTCGCTGGTTTCTTCCTCTTGGGAGCAGTACTTC	CASSSLVSSSWEQYF
-	TRBJ1-4	TRBV2	few	TGTGCCAGCAGCGAAGGCGTAAAGGAAAAACTGTTTTTT	CASSEGVKEKLFF
TRBD2	TRBJ2-5	TRBV9	few	TGTGCCAGCAGCGCGGGAGCGGGGGGGACCATTGGGACCCAGTACTTC	CASSAGAGGTIGTQYF